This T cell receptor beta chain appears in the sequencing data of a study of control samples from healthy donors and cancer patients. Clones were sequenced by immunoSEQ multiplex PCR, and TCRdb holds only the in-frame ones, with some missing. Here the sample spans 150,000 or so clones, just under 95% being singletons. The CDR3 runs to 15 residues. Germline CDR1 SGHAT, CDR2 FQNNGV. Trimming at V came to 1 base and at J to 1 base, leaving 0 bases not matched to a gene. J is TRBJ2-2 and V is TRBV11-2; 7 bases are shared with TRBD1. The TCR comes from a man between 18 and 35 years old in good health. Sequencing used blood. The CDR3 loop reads CASSLGTGNTGELFF. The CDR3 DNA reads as TGTGCCAGCAGCTTAGGGACAGGGAACACCGGGGAGCTGTTTTTT.